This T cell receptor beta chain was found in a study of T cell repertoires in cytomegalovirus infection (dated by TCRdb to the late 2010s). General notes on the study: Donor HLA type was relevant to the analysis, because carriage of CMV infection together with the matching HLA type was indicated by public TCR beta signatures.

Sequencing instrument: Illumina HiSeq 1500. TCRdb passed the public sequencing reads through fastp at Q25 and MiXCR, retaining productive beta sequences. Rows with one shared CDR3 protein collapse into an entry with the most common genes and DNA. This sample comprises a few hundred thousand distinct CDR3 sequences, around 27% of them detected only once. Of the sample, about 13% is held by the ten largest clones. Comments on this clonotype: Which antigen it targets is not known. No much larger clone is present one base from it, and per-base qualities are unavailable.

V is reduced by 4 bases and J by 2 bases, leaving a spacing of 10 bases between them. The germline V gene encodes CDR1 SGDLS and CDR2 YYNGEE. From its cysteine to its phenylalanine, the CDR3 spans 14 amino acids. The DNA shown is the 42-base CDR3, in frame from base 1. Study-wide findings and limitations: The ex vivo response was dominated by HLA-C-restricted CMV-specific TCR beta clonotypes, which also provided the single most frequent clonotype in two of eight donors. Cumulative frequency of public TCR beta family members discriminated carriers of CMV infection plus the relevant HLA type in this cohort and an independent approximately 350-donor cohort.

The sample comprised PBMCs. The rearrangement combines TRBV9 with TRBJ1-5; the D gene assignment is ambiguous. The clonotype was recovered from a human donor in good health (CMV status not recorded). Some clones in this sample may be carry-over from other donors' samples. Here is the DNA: TGTGCCAGCAGCCCCGGTAGTCGCAATCAGCCCCAGCATTTT. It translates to CASSPGSRNQPQHF.